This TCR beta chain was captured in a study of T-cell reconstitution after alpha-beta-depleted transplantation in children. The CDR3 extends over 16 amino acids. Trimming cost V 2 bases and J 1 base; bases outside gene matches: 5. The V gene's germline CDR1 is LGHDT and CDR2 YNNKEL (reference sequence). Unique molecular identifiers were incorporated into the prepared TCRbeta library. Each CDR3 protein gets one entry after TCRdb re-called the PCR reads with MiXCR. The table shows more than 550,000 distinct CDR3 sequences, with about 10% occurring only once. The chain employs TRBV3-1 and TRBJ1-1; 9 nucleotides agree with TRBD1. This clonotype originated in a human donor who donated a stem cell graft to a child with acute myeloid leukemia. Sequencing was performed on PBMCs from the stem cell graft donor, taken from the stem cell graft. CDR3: CASSQYWDRANTEAFF. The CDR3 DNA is TGTGCCAGCAGCCAATACTGGGACAGGGCGAACACTGAAGCTTTCTTT.